These 28 T cell receptor beta chains were sequenced from one sample in a study of cytomegalovirus exposure and HLA in healthy donors. The PCR had 60 Vbeta and 13 Jbeta primers. Using immunoSEQ multiplex PCR, the repertoire was profiled, and TCRdb retains in-frame clones only, with some absent. The sample lists roughly 110,000 clones, around 70% seen once, with less than 0.95% in the top ten. The sequenced sample was PBMCs. The receptors derive from a boy aged 5-17 years in good health and CMV-seronegative.

There are a few counts of this clone. V and J are TRBV29-1 and TRBJ2-7, with a weak D call TRBD1 (5 bases). With 1 base removed from V and 4 bases from J, the gap between germline ends came to 11 bases. The CDR3 runs to 13 residues. The germline V gene encodes CDR1 SQVTM and CDR2 ANQGSEA. The CDR3 loop reads CSVEGQGRYEQYF. Here the CDR3 DNA reads TGCAGCGTTGAAGGGCAGGGCCGGTACGAGCAGTACTTC.

V usage is TRBV27 and J usage is TRBJ2-7; TRBD2 aligns across 9 bases. Germline CDR1 MNHEY, CDR2 SMNVEV (reference sequence). The CDR3 covers 14 residues. With V trimmed by 9 bases and J by 2 bases, 8 bases remained unmatched. CDR3 DNA sequence: TGTGCCAGGGGACTAGCACATATGGCCTACGAGCAGTACTTC. Amino acids: CARGLAHMAYEQYF.

CDR3 sequence: CATGAQLTEQFF. CDR3 sequence (DNA): TGTGCCACCGGAGCGCAGTTGACGGAGCAGTTCTTC. The gene calls are TRBV10-3 and TRBJ2-1, with unresolved D. The CDR3 totals 12 residues. V gave up 10 bases and J gave up 10 bases, with 17 bases separating them. Germline CDR1 reads ENHRY; CDR2 reads SYGVKD.

The table lists this clone with a count of one. The chain is built from TRBV27 and TRBJ1-2; no reliable D call. Germline-derived CDR1 and CDR2 are MNHEY and SMNVEV (reference sequence). Between the trimmed V and J ends, which lost 10 bases and 8 bases, there was a span of 23 bases. The CDR3 covers 14 residues. The CDR3 spells CANFRTLKPRGYTF. DNA of the CDR3: TGTGCCAATTTCCGCACCCTAAAACCTCGCGGCTACACCTTC.

This chain uses TRBV12-5 with TRBJ2-1; the D gene is possibly TRBD2 (5 bases). The CDR3 totals 14 residues. The V gene's germline CDR1 is LGHNT and CDR2 FRNRAP. V lost 2 bases and J 7 bases, leaving 12 bases between the germline ends. DNA of the CDR3: TGTGCTAGTGGTTTGTTCCTAACTAGTAATGAGCAGTTCTTC. It is translated as CASGLFLTSNEQFF.

The V call is TRBV11-2, the J call TRBJ2-5; D unresolved. This CDR3 is built from 12 residues. Germline V gives CDR1 SGHAT, CDR2 FQNNGV. Trimming shortened V by 4 bases and J by 4 bases, and 7 bases separated the two germline ends. The CDR3 loop reads CASSYSRETQYF. CDR3 nucleotides: TGTGCCAGCAGCTATAGCCGAGAGACCCAGTACTTC.

The CDR3 region is CAWSTLNQPQHF. The CDR3 DNA sequence: TGTGCCTGGAGTACCCTAAATCAGCCCCAGCATTTT. J is TRBJ1-5 and V is TRBV30, with D unresolved. CDR1 is GTSNPN and CDR2 is SVGIG in the germline V gene (reference sequence). V shed 2 bases and J shed 4 bases, with 6 bases lying between them. This CDR3 comprises 12 residues.

This clone was observed once. V gene TRBV27 combines with J gene TRBJ1-5; 9 bases agree with TRBD1. The length of the CDR3 is 18 residues. Per the germline V gene, CDR1 is MNHEY and CDR2 is SMNVEV (reference sequence). The V segment lost 5 bases and the J segment 0 bases; nucleotides outside the gene matches: 11. The CDR3 protein is CASSPGTGRPYSNQPQHF. DNA of the CDR3: TGTGCCAGCAGTCCCGGGACAGGGCGTCCGTATAGCAATCAGCCCCAGCATTTT.

This rearrangement joins TRBV5-1 to TRBJ1-2, with 10 bases matching TRBD1. CDR1 and CDR2 (germline): SGHRS, YFSETQ. This CDR3 is 17 amino acids long. After removal of 5 bases from V and 3 bases from J, the junction contained 13 bases not matched to a gene. CDR3 amino acids: CASRLDRGRGADYGYTF. CDR3 in DNA: TGCGCCAGCAGGTTAGACAGGGGGCGCGGAGCTGACTATGGCTACACCTTC.

V gene TRBV11-2 combines with J gene TRBJ2-1, with a tentative D call TRBD1 (5 bases). This CDR3 comprises 15 residues. With 7 bases removed from V and 6 bases from J, the gap between germline ends came to 19 bases. CDR1 is SGHAT, CDR2 FQNNGV, per germline. CDR3 in amino acids: CASNERLGPSNEQFF. The CDR3 DNA is TGTGCCAGCAATGAAAGACTGGGGCCTTCCAATGAGCAGTTCTTC.

As DNA, the CDR3 is TGTGCCAGCGGATGGACTAGCGGGAGCTACAATGAGCAGTTCTTC. This encodes CASGWTSGSYNEQFF. This sequence joins TRBV2 and TRBJ2-1, with TRBD2 matching over 13 bases. This CDR3 is built from 15 residues. Germline CDR1 is SNHLY and CDR2 is FYNNEI. The V and J ends lost 8 bases and 3 bases, in that order; junction bases with no gene match: 4.

The chain carries TRBV5-4 and TRBJ2-1, with 13 bases identical to TRBD2. This CDR3 has 16 amino acids. CDR1 and CDR2 (germline): SGHNT, YYREEE (reference sequence). V was clipped by 3 bases and J by 10 bases; unmatched bases: 10. CDR3 sequence (DNA): TGTGCCAGCAGCTCACCTACTAGCGGGAGGGAGGCCGAGCAGTTCTTC. This gives the protein CASSSPTSGREAEQFF.

J is TRBJ2-5 and V is TRBV5-4; 9 nucleotides line up with TRBD2. Germline V gene data show CDR1 as SGHNT and CDR2 as YYREEE (reference sequence). With 5 bases clipped from V and 3 bases from J, the junction kept 11 bases outside the gene matches. CDR3 length equals 16 residues. The CDR3 here is CASRIAGAAWEETQYF. Here the CDR3 DNA reads TGTGCCAGCAGAATAGCGGGGGCGGCGTGGGAAGAGACCCAGTACTTC.

This chain connects TRBV28 to TRBJ1-2; 8 positions match TRBD1. CDR3 length: 16 residues. V trimming: 4 bases; J trimming: 8 bases; junction bases outside the gene matches: 15. The germline gives CDR1 MDHEN, CDR2 SYDVKM. CDR3 in amino acids: CASSSDDLQGGRGYTF. DNA of the CDR3: TGTGCCAGCAGTTCCGACGACCTACAGGGGGGAAGAGGCTACACCTTC.

The J gene is TRBJ1-2, the V gene TRBV12-5; D is unclear. CDR1 is LGHNT, CDR2 FRNRAP, per germline. The CDR3 is 14 residues long. Trimming pared 4 bases from V and 5 bases from J, leaving 14 bases between. The CDR3 nucleotides are TGTGCTAGTGGTTCGCGCCTCCATGGTTATGGCTACACCTTC. It translates to CASGSRLHGYGYTF.

Here the CDR3 reads CASSLWAGTEQYF. The CDR3 nucleotides read TGTGCCAGCAGCTTATGGGCCGGCACTGAGCAGTACTTC. The rearrangement uses TRBV7-3 and TRBJ2-7; D gene uncertain. The germline V and J ends were trimmed by 2 bases and 7 bases, with 12 bases remaining between them. There are 13 residues in the CDR3. Germline loops: CDR1 SGHTA, CDR2 FQGTGA.

V is TRBV28 and J is TRBJ1-2, with TRBD1 identical over 7 bases. V lost 5 bases to trimming and J lost 3 bases; unmatched junction nucleotides: 6. The CDR3 has 14 amino acids. Germline V CDR1 and CDR2: MDHEN, SYDVKM. The CDR3 loop reads CASSLRTGYYGYTF. CDR3 DNA sequence: TGTGCCAGCAGTCTCCGGACAGGATACTATGGCTACACCTTC.

The J gene is TRBJ1-3, the V gene TRBV5-1, with a tentative D call TRBD1 (5 bases). This CDR3 has 16 residues. V lost 4 bases and J lost 0, with 14 bases in between. Germline V lookup: CDR1 SGHRS, CDR2 YFSETQ. The CDR3 bases are TGCGCCAGCAGCCCTGGGGGGGACTACTCTGGAAACACCATATATTTT. Translating it yields CASSPGGDYSGNTIYF.

A few counts support this clone. Other DNA sequences in this specimen translate into the identical CDR3. This chain links TRBV28 with TRBJ2-7; a possible D gene is TRBD2 (6 bases). The CDR3 is 15 amino acids. The V and J ends lost 5 bases and 1 base respectively, with 15 bases between them. Germline V gene lookup returns CDR1 MDHEN and CDR2 SYDVKM. DNA for the CDR3: TGTGCCAGCAGTAGTTCAGATAGCGGTTCCTACGAGCAGTACTTC. This encodes CASSSSDSGSYEQYF.

The chain combines TRBV6-1 with TRBJ1-2; D gene unclear. The CDR3 is 12 residues long. V was shortened by 3 bases and J by 5 bases, with 7 bases between the two germline ends. Germline CDR1 and CDR2: MNHNS and SASEGT. CDR3 in DNA: TGTGCCAGCAGTGAGGGAGTATATGGCTACACCTTC. Translated, it gives CASSEGVYGYTF.

This rearrangement joins TRBV19 to TRBJ2-5, with 12 bases fitting TRBD2. The germline gives CDR1 LNHDA, CDR2 SQIVND (reference sequence). With 5 bases clipped from V and 5 bases from J, the junction kept 9 bases outside the gene matches. The CDR3 runs 16 residues. The CDR3 reads CASSSSGRAVGETQYF. In nucleotides, the CDR3 is TGTGCCAGTAGTTCTAGCGGGAGGGCCGTAGGGGAGACCCAGTACTTC.

This chain uses TRBV6-1 with TRBJ1-3; D perhaps matches TRBD1 (6 bases). With 7 bases removed from V and 0 bases from J, the gap between germline ends came to 13 bases. The CDR3 has 15 amino acids. The germline V gene has CDR1 MNHNS and CDR2 SASEGT. The chain's CDR3 is CASKWRQVSGNTIYF. The CDR3 DNA reads as TGTGCCAGCAAATGGAGACAGGTCTCTGGAAACACCATATATTTT.

The chain has TRBV4-3 and TRBJ1-5, with 9 bases lining up with TRBD1. Germline V gives CDR1 LGHNA, CDR2 YSLEER. The CDR3 totals 16 residues. The junction had 7 bases not matched to a gene; V was cut back by 1 base and J by 6 bases. The CDR3 DNA reads as TGCGCCAGCAGCCAAGGACAGGGGGTTTGGACTCAGCCCCAGCATTTT. This sequence encodes CASSQGQGVWTQPQHF.

This clone turned up a few times. CDR3 protein: CASSLSGLYEQYF. The CDR3 coding sequence is TGTGCCAGCAGCTTATCAGGGCTATACGAGCAGTACTTC. J is TRBJ2-7 and V is TRBV7-2, with D possibly matching TRBD1 (5 bases). Germline V gene sequence: CDR1 SGHTA, CDR2 FQGNSA. The CDR3 totals 13 residues. The V gene lost 2 bases and the J gene lost 4 bases, with 9 bases spanning the gap.

The CDR3 region is CASSPGEGITEAFF. CDR3 bases: TGTGCCAGCAGTCCAGGGGAGGGGATCACTGAAGCTTTCTTT. The chain joins TRBV27 to TRBJ1-1, with D possibly being TRBD1 (6 bases). Deletions cut 5 bases from V and 4 bases from J, with 14 bases between. The CDR3 has 14 residues. Looked up from germline, CDR1 is MNHEY and CDR2 is SMNVEV (reference sequence).

This clone was observed a handful of times. V and J are TRBV27 and TRBJ2-5, with 8 bases aligning to TRBD1. Unmatched junction bases numbered 10, after V lost 11 bases and J lost 5 bases. This CDR3 contains 13 residues. CDR1 and CDR2 from the germline V gene are MNHEY and SMNVEV (reference sequence). In DNA, the CDR3 is TGTGCCGACTCCGACAGGGGTCTGGAGACCCAGTACTTC. Translated: CADSDRGLETQYF.

V is TRBV2 and J is TRBJ1-3; weak D call: TRBD1 (6 bases). CDR3 length equals 16 residues. Per germline, CDR1 SNHLY and CDR2 FYNNEI. The V end was cut by 3 bases, the J end by 0 bases, with 12 bases between. As DNA, the CDR3 is TGTGCCAGCAGTGAGAGGAGGACAGCCTCTGGAAACACCATATATTTT. Translating gives CASSERRTASGNTIYF.

The V call is TRBV12-5, the J call TRBJ1-2; 9 bases match TRBD1. There are 21 residues in the CDR3. Germline CDR1 reads LGHNT; CDR2 reads FRNRAP. The V and J ends lost 0 bases and 6 bases, in that order; junction bases with no gene match: 23. This chain's CDR3 is CASGLVLPHLIAGTGSDGYTF. The CDR3, as DNA: TGTGCTAGTGGTTTGGTGCTTCCACACTTGATCGCCGGGACAGGGAGTGATGGCTACACCTTC. Filled out from reference TRBV12-5 and TRBJ1-2, the complete variable domain reads DARVTQTPRHKVTEMGQEVTMRCQPILGHNTVFWYRQTMMQGLELLAYFRNRAPLDDSGMPKDRFSAEMPDATLATLKIQPSEPRDSAVYFCASGLVLPHLIAGTGSDGYTFGSGTRLTVV.